The sample holds many counts of the clone carrying this T cell receptor beta chain. What it recognizes is unknown. At one of its ends the junction is not consistent with the germline gene, which may arise from a read error. Each diagnosis drew on symptoms, thyroxine, TRAb, thyroid ultrasound and orbital computed tomography findings. The source of the PBMCs was roughly 10 ml of fresh peripheral blood. RNA transcripts were the template for amplifying TCR beta CDR3 regions. The primer set for the first-round RT-PCR of the TCR CDR3 was HTBI. TCRdb processed the multiplex PCR reads anew with MiXCR; each CDR3 protein has one entry. The data show 300,000 to 450,000 distinct CDR3 sequences, 13% seen once. This specimen belongs to a study of T cells in Graves' hyperthyroidism and ophthalmopathy. The study's findings and limits: Progression to ophthalmopathy was predicted a median of about six months early. Most thyroid-expanded clonotypes above 0.001 were also found in blood.

The CDR3 spans 16 residues. Germline CDR1 SSHAT, CDR2 FNYEAQ (reference sequence). V and J are TRBV7-7 and TRBJ2-5; 8 positions agree with TRBD1. The sample taken for sequencing was blood. This TCR derives from a young woman with Graves' hyperthyroidism. CDR3 residues: CASSLRRDRYQETQYF. Here the CDR3 DNA reads TGTGCTAGCAGCTTGCGTCGGGACAGGTATCAAGAGACCCAGTACTTC.